This T cell receptor beta chain was recovered during a study of PD-L1 blockade in urothelial cancer. Turning to the study itself: About nine tenths of the roughly 29 patients comprised males who had bladder-origin urothelial cancer.

Sequencing was performed with immunoSEQ multiplex PCR; in TCRdb, only in-frame clones are kept and a portion is missing. The table has under 90,000 clones, more than 85% seen once. CDR1 and CDR2 (germline): SGHVS, FQNEAQ. The CDR3 length is 16 residues. With 5 bases clipped from V and 5 bases from J, the junction kept 9 bases outside the gene matches. Sequencing was performed on PBMCs, taken around atezolizumab (anti-PD-L1) treatment. The chain employs TRBV7-8 and TRBJ2-2; 9 positions match TRBD2. This clonotype was obtained from a man in his sixties with urothelial cancer. Here the CDR3 reads CASSPVGLAGTGELFF. The CDR3, as DNA: TGTGCCAGCAGCCCGGTCGGCCTAGCGGGAACCGGGGAGCTGTTTTTT.